These T cell receptor beta chains were read from a single sample in a study of T cells in Graves' hyperthyroidism and ophthalmopathy. TCRdb analysed the multiplex PCR reads with MiXCR anew, one entry per CDR3 protein. In the table there are under 300,000 distinct CDR3 sequences, about 20% of which are singletons. Sequencing was performed on blood. These receptors were taken from a man aged 25-45 years with Graves' ophthalmopathy. Each CDR3 is given with its conserved first and last residue. The order of the fields is clone size, CDR3 length, V gene, D gene, J gene, CDR3 DNA, CDR3 protein. A D gene is named only where the DNA matches it firmly. Size is stated for part of the rows, as once, few or many counts, or as a class when the clone is expanded.

>few|16|TRBV3-1|NA|TRBJ2-2
TGTGCCAGCAGCCTAAGCGGACAGGGAGGGACCGGGGAGCTGTTTTTT
CASSLSGQGGTGELFF
>NA|15|TRBV27|TRBD2|TRBJ2-7
TGTGCCAGCAAGGACGGACTAGCGACATCCTACGAGCAGTACTTC
CASKDGLATSYEQYF
>NA|12|TRBV6-1|NA|TRBJ2-7
TGTGCCAGCAGTAAACAGGGCCACGAGCAGTACTTC
CASSKQGHEQYF
>few|14|TRBV27|NA|TRBJ2-7
TGTGCCAGCAAACCCAGGGCTAGCACTTACGAGCAGTACTTC
CASKPRASTYEQYF
>many|11|TRBV9|NA|TRBJ2-3
TGTGCCAGCAGCGGAGACGGTACGCAGTATTTT
CASSGDGTQYF
>NA|13|TRBV7-3|NA|TRBJ2-1
TGTGCCAGCAGCCTACAGGCGTACAATGAGCAGTTCTTC
CASSLQAYNEQFF
>few|14|TRBV12-3/TRBV12-4|NA|TRBJ2-5
TGTGCCAGCAGTTTACGACTTTACCAAGAGACCCAGTACTTC
CASSLRLYQETQYF
>NA|15|TRBV20-1|NA|TRBJ2-5
TGCAGTGCCCTCACCGGGGAGGGGGGTAGAGAGACCCAGTACTTC
CSALTGEGGRETQYF
>few|16|TRBV7-2|TRBD1|TRBJ1-5
TGTGCCAGCAGCCCATATAGGACAGGGGGCAATCAGCCCCAGCATTTT
CASSPYRTGGNQPQHF
>few|14|TRBV10-1|TRBD1|TRBJ2-3
TGCGCCAGCAGTGCAGGGGGTAACGGAGATACGCAGTATTTT
CASSAGGNGDTQYF
>many|15|TRBV5-1|NA|TRBJ2-1
TGCGCCAGCAGCTTGGTGCGGGCCACGTACAATGAGCAGTTCTTC
CASSLVRATYNEQFF
>NA|12|TRBV15|NA|TRBJ1-1
TGTGCCACCAGCAGGGGGTACACTGAAGCTTTCTTT
CATSRGYTEAFF
>NA|16|TRBV24-1|TRBD1|TRBJ1-5
TGTGCCACCAGTGATACCGGACAGGGTATCGATCAGCCCCAGCATTTT
CATSDTGQGIDQPQHF
>many|16|TRBV12-3/TRBV12-4|NA|TRBJ2-3
TGTGCCAGCAGTTTAACCGGGGCGACTAGCACAGATACGCAGTATTTT
CASSLTGATSTDTQYF
>once|14|TRBV9|NA|TRBJ2-1
TGTGCCAGCAGCTCACGGGACCCTTACAATGAGCAGTTCTTC
CASSSRDPYNEQFF
>few|14|TRBV6-1|NA|TRBJ2-2
TGTGCCAGCCGAAGGCTAGGGTCGGGCGGGGAGCTGTTTTTT
CASRRLGSGGELFF
>few|15|TRBV5-6|NA|TRBJ2-1
TGTGCCAGCAGCTTGGACCTAGCTCGCTACAATGAGCAGTTCTTC
CASSLDLARYNEQFF
>many|11|TRBV2|TRBD2|TRBJ2-1
TGTGCCACGGGAGGATACAATGAGCAGTTCTTC
CATGGYNEQFF
>many|14|TRBV12-3/TRBV12-4|NA|TRBJ2-1
TGTGCCAGCAGTTTAGCGGGGTTTGGGAATGAGCAGTTCTTC
CASSLAGFGNEQFF
>NA|16|TRBV5-1|NA|TRBJ2-2
TGCGCCAGCTCCCCGGGATCAAAAATAAACACCGGGGAGCTGTTTTTT
CASSPGSKINTGELFF
>NA|14|TRBV15|TRBD1|TRBJ1-2
TGTGCCACCAGTAGCAGGGGGCGCGACTATGGCTACACCTTC
CATSSRGRDYGYTF
>few|18|TRBV14|TRBD2|TRBJ2-7
TGTGCCAGCAGCCAATCCTATCGCGGGAGATGGAAACACTACGAGCAGTACTTC
CASSQSYRGRWKHYEQYF
>NA|15|TRBV20-1|TRBD2|TRBJ2-7
TGCAGTGCTAGAGATTTAGCGGGAGAAGGGTACGAGCAGTACTTC
CSARDLAGEGYEQYF
>once|14|TRBV11-2|TRBD1|TRBJ2-1
TGTGCCAGCAGTACCGGGACAGTCTACAATGAGCAGTTCTTC
CASSTGTVYNEQFF
>few|14|TRBV19|NA|TRBJ1-5
TGTGCCAGTAGTAACGGGGGCCAGGGCCAGCCCCAGCATTTT
CASSNGGQGQPQHF
>many|14|TRBV11-2|NA|TRBJ1-1
TGTGCCAGCAGCTCCAGTCGAGGGAATCGGGAAGCTTTCTTT
CASSSSRGNREAFF
>many|12|TRBV2|NA|TRBJ1-1
TGTGCCAGCAGAGACGATAAGACTGAAGCTTTCTTT
CASRDDKTEAFF
>many|13|TRBV29-1|NA|TRBJ1-1
TGCAGCGTGGACACCGACCTGAACACTGAAGCTTTCTTT
CSVDTDLNTEAFF
>NA|13|TRBV12-3/TRBV12-4|NA|TRBJ1-5
TGTGCCAGCACGAGGGACAACTATCAGCCCCAGCATTTT
CASTRDNYQPQHF
>many|15|TRBV11-2|TRBD2|TRBJ2-7
TGTGCCAGCAGCTTCTTAGCGGGAGGAAACTACGAGCAGTACTTC
CASSFLAGGNYEQYF
>NA|11|TRBV15|NA|TRBJ2-7
TGTGCCACCAGCGACAGAGATGGGCAGTACTTC
CATSDRDGQYF
>few|15|TRBV2|TRBD1|TRBJ1-2
TGTGCCAGCAGGGTGGGACAGGGAGGAAACTATGGCTACACCTTC
CASRVGQGGNYGYTF
>NA|16|TRBV5-5|NA|TRBJ2-2
TGTGCCAGCAGCTTACAAACCCCTTCAAACACCGGGGAGCTGTTTTTT
CASSLQTPSNTGELFF
>NA|16|TRBV20-1|TRBD2|TRBJ2-7
TGCAGTGCTAGAGGACAACTAGCGGGAGGTGGCTACGAGCAGTACTTC
CSARGQLAGGGYEQYF
>few|13|TRBV9|NA|TRBJ1-2
TGTGCCAGCAGCGTACAGGGGAACTATGGCTACACCTTC
CASSVQGNYGYTF
>NA|15|TRBV6-5|TRBD2|TRBJ2-2
TGTGCCAGCAGTTACGACGGGAGGTCCACCGGGGAGCTGTTTTTT
CASSYDGRSTGELFF
>few|15|TRBV5-8|NA|TRBJ2-2
TGTGCCAGCAGCGGCGGGACTCGTCCCGGCGGGGAGCTGTTTTTT
CASSGGTRPGGELFF
>NA|17|TRBV6-1|TRBD2|TRBJ2-1
TGTGCCAGCAGCCCCCAGCGAGGACTAGCGGGGTACAATGAGCAGTTCTTC
CASSPQRGLAGYNEQFF
>many|13|TRBV24-1|TRBD1|TRBJ1-1
TGTGCCACCAGGCAGGGGGCGAACACTGAAGCTTTCTTT
CATRQGANTEAFF
>many|12|TRBV11-2|NA|TRBJ2-2
TGTGCCAGCAGCCCCGGAACCGGGGAGCTGTTTTTT
CASSPGTGELFF
>NA|15|TRBV6-6|NA|TRBJ2-7
TGTGCCAGCAGTTACATTGGTGGGGGAGACTACGAGCAGTACTTC
CASSYIGGGDYEQYF
>many|15|TRBV11-2|NA|TRBJ2-7
TGTGCCAGCAGCTCCTCCGCCCCGGGCGTATACGAGCAGTACTTC
CASSSSAPGVYEQYF
>NA|16|TRBV6-1|NA|TRBJ2-2
TGTGCCAGCAGTGAAGCGCTTCAAGGGGGGCTCGGGGAGCTGTTTTTT
CASSEALQGGLGELFF
>NA|12|TRBV28|TRBD1|TRBJ1-5
TGTGCCAGCAGTATGGACAGGCAGCCCCAGCATTTT
CASSMDRQPQHF
>few|15|TRBV9|NA|TRBJ1-5
TGTGCCAGCAGCGTAGGAGGGAATAGCAATCAGCCCCAGCATTTT
CASSVGGNSNQPQHF
>few|17|TRBV5-1|TRBD1|TRBJ1-3
TGCGCCAGCAGCCGTAGGACAGGGGGCGCATCTGGAAACACCATATATTTT
CASSRRTGGASGNTIYF
>NA|13|TRBV6-1|NA|TRBJ2-7
TGTGCCAGCAGCTCGACCTCCGTCTACGAGCAGTACTTC
CASSSTSVYEQYF
>few|19|TRBV4-1|TRBD2|TRBJ2-3
TGCGCCAGCAGCCAAGTGGGGCCGGGACTAGCGGGAGTAGGAGATACGCAGTATTTT
CASSQVGPGLAGVGDTQYF